The present TCR beta chain was sequenced within a study of Graves' ophthalmopathy and Graves' hyperthyroidism. A volume of over 9 ml of fresh peripheral blood supplied the PBMCs. There are many counts of this clonotype. Amplified TCR beta CDR3 regions were obtained using RNA transcripts as template. RT-PCR with HTBI primers came first, then second-round multiplex PCR. TCRdb re-derived calls from the multiplex PCR reads in MiXCR, one entry per CDR3 protein. The sample has about 400,000 distinct CDR3 sequences; 15% to 20% are singletons. This receptor was obtained from a woman between 18 and 29 years old with Graves' ophthalmopathy. Sample: peripheral blood.

CDR3 sequence reads: CASSSSGQYF. The CDR3 bases are TGTGCCAGCAGCTCCTCGGGACAATACTTC. The V call is TRBV7-3, the J call TRBJ2-7, with D maybe TRBD1 (6 bases). V dropped 4 bases and J dropped 13 bases, with 11 bases sitting between them. The CDR3 is 10 residues long. Germline V gene lookup returns CDR1 SGHTA and CDR2 FQGTGA.